What follows are 25 T cell receptor beta chains derived from one specimen sequenced in a study of T cell responses to AZD1222 COVID-19 vaccine. The method was immunoSEQ multiplex PCR; TCRdb's version includes in-frame clones alone and lacks a portion of them. The sample has 13,000 to 15,000 clones, under 90% seen once. Sequences were derived from peripheral blood, sampled 28 days after the second AZD1222 dose. These receptors all come from an adult who received the AZD1222 COVID-19 vaccine.

V gene TRBV9 combines with J gene TRBJ2-7; TRBD2 might be the D (5 bases). The CDR3 consists of 16 residues. V lost 0 bases and J lost 0, with 13 bases in between. CDR1 and CDR2 (germline): SGDLS, YYNGEE. CDR3 sequence (DNA): TGTGCCAGCAGCGTAGGGATTTCCGGGATCTCCTACGAGCAGTACTTC. Translation gives CASSVGISGISYEQYF.

This chain connects TRBV7-8 to TRBJ1-6; no firm D call. Germline V gene data show CDR1 as SGHVS and CDR2 as FQNEAQ. This CDR3 is 13 amino acids long. Trimming removed 2 bases at V and 10 bases at J, with 9 bases between. The CDR3 bases are TGTGCCAGCAGCTTACAAGGATTGTCACCCCTCCACTTT. Its translation is CASSLQGLSPLHF.

The chain combines TRBV9 with TRBJ1-1; D call uncertain. Between the trimmed V and J ends, which lost 4 bases and 4 bases, there was a span of 17 bases. Per germline, CDR1 SGDLS and CDR2 YYNGEE. The CDR3 runs to 15 residues. Here the CDR3 reads CASSSLARVGTEAFF. The CDR3 bases are TGTGCCAGCAGCTCCCTCGCGCGGGTCGGCACTGAAGCTTTCTTT.

This clone was counted between two and nine times. The chain recombines TRBV5-1 with TRBJ2-1, with a possible D match to TRBD2 (5 bases). V gave up 2 bases and J gave up 0 bases, with 18 bases separating them. Looked up from germline, CDR1 is SGHRS and CDR2 is YFSETQ. The CDR3 covers 18 residues. CDR3 DNA sequence: TGCGCCAGCAGCTTTTTTCGGGCTGGAGGAGGCTCCTACAATGAGCAGTTCTTC. Protein product: CASSFFRAGGGSYNEQFF.

The sample holds a few counts of this clone. V and J are TRBV24-1 and TRBJ2-5; 10 nucleotides agree with TRBD1. The CDR3 has 14 amino acids. The germline V gene has CDR1 KGHDR and CDR2 SFDVKD. Germline trimming cut 3 bases from V and 8 bases from J; bases unmatched to any gene: 5. The CDR3 DNA reads as TGTGCCACCAGTGATGCGGACAGGGGGGGTACCCAGTACTTC. It yields the protein CATSDADRGGTQYF.

This chain links TRBV5-1 with TRBJ2-1; TRBD1 is a possible D gene (5 bases). V was shortened by 0 bases and J by 7 bases, with 20 bases between the two germline ends. Germline loops: CDR1 SGHRS, CDR2 YFSETQ. This CDR3 comprises 17 residues. The CDR3 DNA sequence: TGCGCCAGCAGCTTGGCTTTGAGACAGATCAATCGGAATGAGCAGTTCTTC. This codes for CASSLALRQINRNEQFF.

In nucleotides, the CDR3 is TGTGCCAGTAGCCATACCGGGACATCTGAAAAACTGTTTTTT. As protein: CASSHTGTSEKLFF. The chain joins TRBV19 to TRBJ1-4, with a weak D call TRBD1 (6 bases). This CDR3 comprises 14 residues. The V gene lost 6 bases and the J gene lost 7 bases, with 15 bases spanning the gap. Germline V gene sequence: CDR1 LNHDA, CDR2 SQIVND (reference sequence).

V usage is TRBV28 and J usage is TRBJ1-2; tentative D call: TRBD1 (5 bases). The germline gives CDR1 MDHEN, CDR2 SYDVKM. V dropped 6 bases and J dropped 5 bases, with 28 bases sitting between them. The CDR3 length is 18 residues. CDR3 amino acids: CASREQARERLFGYGYTF. The CDR3 region has the DNA TGTGCCAGCAGGGAACAGGCGAGAGAAAGGTTGTTCGGGTATGGCTACACCTTC.

The chain joins TRBV9 to TRBJ2-5; tentative D call: TRBD1 (5 bases). Germline V gene data show CDR1 as SGDLS and CDR2 as YYNGEE. The CDR3 is made up of 14 amino acids. The V end lost 4 bases, the J end lost 5 bases, and 15 bases lay between the germline ends. The CDR3 DNA is TGTGCCAGCAGCAAGACAGAGAACTGGGAGACCCAGTACTTC. Its translation is CASSKTENWETQYF.

The gene calls are TRBV10-3 and TRBJ1-3; 11 bases map to TRBD1. CDR1 and CDR2 from the germline V gene are ENHRY and SYGVKD. The ends lost 3 bases at V and 6 bases at J; junction bases unmatched: 7. The CDR3 extends over 16 amino acids. The CDR3 reads CAISDAGTGGENTIYF. The CDR3 DNA reads as TGTGCCATCAGTGACGCCGGGACAGGGGGGGAAAACACCATATATTTT.

The chain links TRBV18 to TRBJ2-7; 10 bases fit TRBD2. Germline V gene lookup returns CDR1 KGHSH and CDR2 LQKENI. The CDR3 consists of 16 residues. The junction had 8 bases not matched to a gene; V was cut back by 3 bases and J by 3 bases. The CDR3 is CASSPSTASGSYEQYF. The CDR3 nucleotides read TGTGCCAGCTCACCTTCCACAGCTAGCGGGAGCTACGAGCAGTACTTC.

The CDR3 region is CASSLPATGDGEQFF. CDR3 coding DNA: TGTGCCAGCAGCTTACCCGCCACTGGGGATGGTGAGCAGTTCTTC. The V and J genes are TRBV7-9 and TRBJ2-1; D uncertain. CDR1 is SEHNR and CDR2 is FQNEAQ in the germline V gene (reference sequence). Trimming removed 2 bases from V and 9 bases from J, with 17 bases in between. The CDR3 is 15 residues long.

V usage is TRBV7-8 and J usage is TRBJ2-5; a weak D match, TRBD1 (5 bases). This CDR3 contains 14 residues. Germline CDR1 reads SGHVS; CDR2 reads FQNEAQ. Trimming cost V 5 bases and J 7 bases, with 17 bases left between them. CDR3 residues: CASSPPAGRGTQYF. In DNA, the CDR3 is TGTGCCAGCAGCCCCCCCGCAGGGCGTGGGACCCAGTACTTC.

The V call is TRBV2, the J call TRBJ1-1, with 11 bases identical to TRBD1. The J segment lost 4 bases and the V segment lost 8 bases, leaving 3 bases of the junction unmatched. From germline, CDR1 is SNHLY and CDR2 FYNNEI. The CDR3 has 13 amino acids. CDR3 sequence: CASLGTGGTEAFF. CDR3 in DNA: TGTGCCAGCCTAGGGACAGGGGGCACTGAAGCTTTCTTT. The whole variable domain, remainder taken from reference TRBV2 and TRBJ1-1, is EPEVTQTPSHQVTQMGQEVILRCVPISNHLYFYWYRQILGQKVEFLVSFYNNEISEKSEIFDDQFSVERPDGSNFTLKIRSTKLEDSAMYFCASLGTGGTEAFFGQGTRLTVV.

This clone was found once. In nucleotides, the CDR3 is TGTGCCAGCAGCCCCCCGGGGGCGGGGAGCTCCTACGAGCAGTACTTC. Residues: CASSPPGAGSSYEQYF. This chain uses TRBV13 with TRBJ2-7, with D possibly called TRBD1 or TRBD2 (6 bases each). The V end was cut by 5 bases, the J end by 0 bases, with 17 bases between. CDR1 is PRHDT, CDR2 FYEKMQ, per germline (reference sequence). This CDR3 has 16 residues.

This clone was seen a few times. The CDR3 DNA sequence: TGCAGCGTTGAATCCAACTACGAGCAGTACTTC. It translates to CSVESNYEQYF. The chain carries TRBV29-1 and TRBJ2-7; D not certain. Germline V gene sequence: CDR1 SQVTM, CDR2 ANQGSEA. This CDR3 has 11 residues. V shed 2 bases and J shed 3 bases, with 5 bases lying between them.

V usage is TRBV2 and J usage is TRBJ1-2; D not resolved. Trimming shortened V by 4 bases and J by 4 bases, and 4 bases separated the two germline ends. CDR3 length equals 11 residues. The germline gives CDR1 SNHLY, CDR2 FYNNEI. Written as DNA, the CDR3 is TGTGCCAGCAGTGTAGCCTATGGCTACACCTTC. This translates into CASSVAYGYTF.

The chain couples TRBV30 to TRBJ2-7, with D maybe TRBD1 (5 bases). CDR3 length equals 12 residues. The germline CDR1 and CDR2 sequences are GTSNPN and SVGIG (reference sequence). The V gene lost 1 base and the J gene lost 2 bases, with 6 bases spanning the gap. CDR3 DNA: TGTGCCTGGAGTGAACAGGCCTACGAGCAGTACTTC. Its translation: CAWSEQAYEQYF. Drawing the rest from reference TRBV30 and TRBJ2-7, the complete variable domain is SQTIHQWPATLVQPVGSPLSLECTVEGTSNPNLYWYRQAAGRGLQLLFYSVGIGQISSEVPQNLSASRPQDRQFILSSKKLLLSDSGFYLCAWSEQAYEQYFGPGTRLTVT.

V gene TRBV27 combines with J gene TRBJ1-6; no clear D gene. Per germline, CDR1 MNHEY and CDR2 SMNVEV (reference sequence). Trimming left V 5 bases short and J 7 bases short, with 15 bases between. This CDR3 is built from 15 residues. DNA of the CDR3: TGTGCCAGCAGTGCGCCGGCCTCCCGGAATTCACCCCTCCACTTT. This gives the protein CASSAPASRNSPLHF.

The chain combines TRBV7-9 with TRBJ1-2; D remains ambiguous. This CDR3 region has 16 residues. Trimming removed 0 bases from V and 3 bases from J, with 14 bases in between. Germline V lookup: CDR1 SEHNR, CDR2 FQNEAQ (reference sequence). CDR3 protein: CASSLALRRFDYGYTF. CDR3 in DNA: TGTGCCAGCAGCTTAGCGCTAAGGCGGTTCGACTATGGCTACACCTTC.

V is TRBV12-5 and J is TRBJ2-1; 11 bases align to TRBD2. The length of the CDR3 is 15 residues. Germline trimming cut 6 bases from V and 4 bases from J; bases unmatched to any gene: 5. The germline V gene has CDR1 LGHNT and CDR2 FRNRAP. This chain's CDR3 is CASGLGLAGYNEQFF. CDR3 nucleotides: TGTGCTAGTGGCCTCGGACTAGCGGGTTACAATGAGCAGTTCTTC.

V gene TRBV6-6 combines with J gene TRBJ1-1; D remains ambiguous. Trimming took 2 bases from V and 0 from J, leaving 10 bases between them. The CDR3 extends over 15 amino acids. Germline CDR1 reads MNHNY; CDR2 reads SVGAGI (reference sequence). CDR3 sequence reads: CASSYLGVLNTEAFF. CDR3 coding DNA: TGTGCCAGCAGTTACCTGGGAGTACTGAACACTGAAGCTTTCTTT.

This rearrangement joins TRBV5-8 to TRBJ1-3; D remains ambiguous. The CDR3 totals 12 residues. CDR1 and CDR2 from the germline V gene are SGHTS and YDEGEE. V lost 2 bases and J 8 bases, leaving 8 bases between the germline ends. CDR3 sequence reads: CASSLSAYTIYF. In DNA form, the CDR3 reads TGTGCCAGCAGCTTATCTGCATACACCATATATTTT.

The V call is TRBV9, the J call TRBJ2-2, with TRBD1 matching 7 bases. The CDR3 extends over 14 amino acids. Germline V lookup: CDR1 SGDLS, CDR2 YYNGEE. The junction had 6 bases not matched to a gene; V was cut back by 6 bases and J by 4 bases. In nucleotides, the CDR3 is TGTGCCAGCACGAAGGGGGCGGGCACCGGGGAGCTGTTTTTT. Its protein is CASTKGAGTGELFF.

The rearrangement uses TRBV18 and TRBJ2-1; tentatively, D is TRBD2 (5 bases). The CDR3 length is 17 residues. Trimming removed 0 bases from V and 4 bases from J, with 16 bases in between. Germline CDR1 and CDR2: KGHSH and LQKENI. CDR3: CASSPPDGERIYNEQFF. For the CDR3, the DNA is TGTGCCAGCTCACCACCGGACGGGGAGCGGATTTACAATGAGCAGTTCTTC.